This T cell receptor beta chain was identified in a study of CD8 T cells in Susac syndrome. Reverse transcription of roughly 0.5 to 1 ug RNA used random hexamers. Amplification of TCR beta CDR3 spanned 54 Vbeta and 13 Jbeta via immunoSEQ multiplex PCR. MiXCR, applied by TCRdb to the immunoSEQ multiplex PCR reads, yields one record per CDR3 protein. In the table there are 170,000 or so distinct CDR3 sequences, about 93% of which are singletons. The receptor was isolated from a human donor with multiple sclerosis. Sequenced: CD4+ T cells from PBMCs.

CDR3 amino acids: CASSQDSPGLYGYTF. CDR3 bases: TGCGCCAGCAGCCAAGATTCCCCGGGACTCTATGGCTACACCTTC. The chain links TRBV4-1 to TRBJ1-2; D perhaps matches TRBD1 (5 bases). The germline V and J ends were trimmed by 0 bases and 4 bases, with 12 bases remaining between them. CDR3 size: 15 residues. Germline CDR1 and CDR2: MGHRA and YSYEKL.